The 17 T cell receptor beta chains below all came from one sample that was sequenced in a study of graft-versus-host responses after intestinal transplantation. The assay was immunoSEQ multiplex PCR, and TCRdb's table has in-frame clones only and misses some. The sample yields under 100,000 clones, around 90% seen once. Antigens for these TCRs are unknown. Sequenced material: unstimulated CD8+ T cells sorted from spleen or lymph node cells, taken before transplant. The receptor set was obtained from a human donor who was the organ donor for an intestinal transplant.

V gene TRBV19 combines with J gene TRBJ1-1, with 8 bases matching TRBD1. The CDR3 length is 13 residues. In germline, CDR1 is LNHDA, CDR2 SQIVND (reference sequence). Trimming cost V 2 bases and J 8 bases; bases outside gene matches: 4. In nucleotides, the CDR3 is TGTGCCAGTAGTATAATAGCAGGGGGCGAAGCTTTCTTT. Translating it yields CASSIIAGGEAFF.

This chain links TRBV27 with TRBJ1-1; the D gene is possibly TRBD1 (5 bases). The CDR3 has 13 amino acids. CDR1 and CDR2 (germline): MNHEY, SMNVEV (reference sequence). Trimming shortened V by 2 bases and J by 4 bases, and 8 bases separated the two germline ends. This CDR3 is CASSLGGVTEAFF. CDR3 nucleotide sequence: TGTGCCAGCAGTTTAGGGGGGGTCACTGAAGCTTTCTTT.

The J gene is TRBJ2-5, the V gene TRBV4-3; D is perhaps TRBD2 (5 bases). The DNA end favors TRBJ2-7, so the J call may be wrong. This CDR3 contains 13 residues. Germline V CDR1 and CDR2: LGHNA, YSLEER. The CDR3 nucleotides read TGCGCCAGCAGCCAAGCTCGGGAAAGCGAGCAGTACTTC. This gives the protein CASSQARESEQYF.

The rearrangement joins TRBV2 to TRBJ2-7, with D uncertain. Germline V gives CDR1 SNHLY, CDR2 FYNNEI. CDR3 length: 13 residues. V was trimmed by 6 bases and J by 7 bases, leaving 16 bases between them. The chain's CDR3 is CASRPDTPLEQYF. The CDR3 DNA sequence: TGTGCCAGCAGACCCGACACCCCCCTTGAGCAGTACTTC.

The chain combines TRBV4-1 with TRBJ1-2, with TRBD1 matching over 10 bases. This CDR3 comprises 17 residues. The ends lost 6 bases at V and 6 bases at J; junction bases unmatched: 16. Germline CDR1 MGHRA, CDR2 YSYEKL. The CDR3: CASRFPAMGTGEDGYTF. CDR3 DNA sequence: TGCGCCAGCAGATTCCCAGCCATGGGGACAGGGGAAGATGGCTACACCTTC.

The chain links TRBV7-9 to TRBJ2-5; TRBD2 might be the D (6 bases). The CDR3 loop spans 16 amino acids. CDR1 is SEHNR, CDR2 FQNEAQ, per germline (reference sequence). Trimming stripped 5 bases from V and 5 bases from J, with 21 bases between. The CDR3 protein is CASSMAGSRLGETQYF. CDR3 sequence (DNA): TGTGCCAGCAGCATGGCCGGGAGCCGCCTCGGGGAGACCCAGTACTTC.

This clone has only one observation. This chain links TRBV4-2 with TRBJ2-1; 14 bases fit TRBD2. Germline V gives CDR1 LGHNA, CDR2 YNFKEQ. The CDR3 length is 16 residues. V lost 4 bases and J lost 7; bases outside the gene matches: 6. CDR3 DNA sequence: TGTGCCAGCAGCCCGGACGGGACTAGCGGGGGAAATGAGCAGTTCTTC. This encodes CASSPDGTSGGNEQFF.

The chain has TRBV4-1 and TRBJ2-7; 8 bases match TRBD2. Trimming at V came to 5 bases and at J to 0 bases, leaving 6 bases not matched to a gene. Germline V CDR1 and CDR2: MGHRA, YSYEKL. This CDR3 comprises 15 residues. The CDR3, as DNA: TGCGCCAGCAGCTGGTTAGCGGGGACCTCCTACGAGCAGTACTTC. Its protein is CASSWLAGTSYEQYF.

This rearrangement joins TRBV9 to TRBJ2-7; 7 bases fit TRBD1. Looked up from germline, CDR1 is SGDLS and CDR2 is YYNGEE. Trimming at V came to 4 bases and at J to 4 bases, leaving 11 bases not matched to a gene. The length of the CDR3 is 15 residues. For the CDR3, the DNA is TGTGCCAGCAGCATAGGGGGCGAGGTTGAATACGAGCAGTACTTC. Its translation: CASSIGGEVEYEQYF.

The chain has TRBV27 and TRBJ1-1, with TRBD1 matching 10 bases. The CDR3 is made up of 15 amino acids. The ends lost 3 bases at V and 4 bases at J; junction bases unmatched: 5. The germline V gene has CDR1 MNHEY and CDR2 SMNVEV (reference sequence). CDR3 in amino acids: CASSLSGQGSTEAFF. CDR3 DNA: TGTGCCAGCAGTTTGTCGGGACAGGGGAGCACTGAAGCTTTCTTT.

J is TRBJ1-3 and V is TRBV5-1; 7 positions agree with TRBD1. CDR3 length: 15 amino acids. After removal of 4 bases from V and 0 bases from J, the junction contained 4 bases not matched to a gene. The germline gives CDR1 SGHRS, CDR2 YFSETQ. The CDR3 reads CASSAGTDSGNTIYF. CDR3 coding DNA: TGCGCCAGCAGCGCTGGGACAGACTCTGGAAACACCATATATTTT. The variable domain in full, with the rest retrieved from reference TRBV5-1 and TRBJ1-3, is KAGVTQTPRYLIKTRGQQVTLSCSPISGHRSVSWYQQTPGQGLQFLFEYFSETQRNKGNFPGRFSGRQFSNSRSEMNVSTLELGDSALYLCASSAGTDSGNTIYFGEGSWLTVV.

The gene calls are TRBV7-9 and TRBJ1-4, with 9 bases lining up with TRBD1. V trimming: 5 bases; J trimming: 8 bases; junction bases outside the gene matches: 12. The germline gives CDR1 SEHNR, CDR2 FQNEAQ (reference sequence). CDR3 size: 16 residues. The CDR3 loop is CASSPRHGTGYEKLFF. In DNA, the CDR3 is TGTGCCAGCAGCCCGAGGCACGGGACAGGGTACGAAAAACTGTTTTTT.

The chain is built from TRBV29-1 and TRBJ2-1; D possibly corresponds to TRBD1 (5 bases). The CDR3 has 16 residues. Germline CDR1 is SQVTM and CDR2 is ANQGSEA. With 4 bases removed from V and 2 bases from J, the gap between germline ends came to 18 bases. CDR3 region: CSVGGPVESPYNEQFF. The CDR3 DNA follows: TGCAGCGTTGGGGGCCCGGTGGAGAGCCCCTACAATGAGCAGTTCTTC.

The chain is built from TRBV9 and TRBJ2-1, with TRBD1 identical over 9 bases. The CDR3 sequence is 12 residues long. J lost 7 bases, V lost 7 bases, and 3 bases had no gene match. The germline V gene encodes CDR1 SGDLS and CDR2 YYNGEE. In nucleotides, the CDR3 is TGTGCCAGCGGGGACAGGGAGAATGAGCAGTTCTTC. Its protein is CASGDRENEQFF.

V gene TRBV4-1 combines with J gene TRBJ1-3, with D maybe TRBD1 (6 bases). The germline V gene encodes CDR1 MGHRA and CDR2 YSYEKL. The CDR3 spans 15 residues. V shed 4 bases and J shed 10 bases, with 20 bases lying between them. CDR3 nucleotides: TGCGCCAGCAGCCCCGCTCTGACAGGTGCCGGTACCATATATTTT. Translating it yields CASSPALTGAGTIYF.

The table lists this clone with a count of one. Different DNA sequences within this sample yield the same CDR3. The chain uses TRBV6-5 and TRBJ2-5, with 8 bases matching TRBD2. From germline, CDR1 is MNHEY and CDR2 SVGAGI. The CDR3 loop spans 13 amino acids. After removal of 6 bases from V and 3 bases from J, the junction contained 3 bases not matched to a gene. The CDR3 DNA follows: TGTGCCAGCAGGAGGGGACTAGAAGAGACCCAGTACTTC. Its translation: CASRRGLEETQYF.

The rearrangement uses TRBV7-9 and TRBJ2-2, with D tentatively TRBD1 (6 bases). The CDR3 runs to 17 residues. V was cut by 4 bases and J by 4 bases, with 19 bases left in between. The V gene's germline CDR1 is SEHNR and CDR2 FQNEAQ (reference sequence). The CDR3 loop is CASSSRSAGAGTGELFF. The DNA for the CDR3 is TGTGCCAGCAGCTCGAGAAGCGCAGGGGCGGGCACCGGGGAGCTGTTTTTT.